This T cell receptor (beta chain) appears in the sequencing data of a study of T cell responses to AZD1222 COVID-19 vaccine. Background on the study: Second doses were pooled across both intervals (about 4 or about 12 weeks).

Whole-study findings and limits: Seropositive AZD1222 recipients at baseline numbered only five or six. No repertoire was sampled before or during the peak T cell response, only after it. Donors, mostly white British, included more females; clonal diversity was possibly underestimated.

With regard to this clone: Its antigen remains unidentified.

Data came from immunoSEQ multiplex PCR; TCRdb stores just in-frame clones and leaves some out. This sample has roughly 150,000 clones; roughly 80% occur once, and the top ten carry 4.1%. The V and J ends lost 4 bases and 0 bases respectively, with 7 bases between them. Per the germline V gene, CDR1 is SGHDT and CDR2 is YYEEEE. This CDR3 has 13 amino acids. The starting material was peripheral blood, obtained on day 0 of AZD1222 vaccination. V and J are TRBV5-6 and TRBJ1-1; D is ambiguous. The sequence was obtained from an adult in good health. CDR3 sequence: CASSPSLNTEAFF. In DNA, the CDR3 is TGTGCCAGCAGCCCCTCGCTGAACACTGAAGCTTTCTTT.